This TCR beta chain is from a study of spatial heterogeneity in lung cancer. Study overall: Alpha-chain sequences were consistently detected less often than beta-chain sequences.

Regarding time point: sample taken at primary tumor resection. Approximately 70 TRACERx patients with early, untreated non-small cell lung cancer donated samples. Unsorted whole RNA samples from tumor, nontumor lung or frozen PBMC were sequenced. The study tagged each TCR cDNA molecule with a unique molecular identifier. A single record per CDR3 protein comes from TCRdb applying MiXCR to the 5' RACE reads. The data hold some 6,000 distinct CDR3 sequences, with roughly an eighth observed a single time. In this sample, this clonotype turned up many times. Little can be read into the size of this beta chain, an off-target read in a library designed for alpha chains. Germline V lookup: CDR1 MNHNS, CDR2 SASEGT. With 4 bases clipped from V and 4 bases from J, the junction kept 5 bases outside the gene matches. The CDR3 totals 15 residues.

The chain joins TRBV6-1 to TRBJ2-5; 11 bases are a match to TRBD2. Sequences were derived from lung tissue, sampled at surgery. The receptor was derived from a human donor with early-stage non-small cell lung cancer. CDR3 sequence reads: CASSALGTSGETQYF. The CDR3 region has the DNA TGTGCCAGCAGTGCCCTAGGGACTAGCGGAGAGACCCAGTACTTC.